This T cell receptor beta chain is from a study of cytomegalovirus exposure and HLA in healthy donors. Study results and limitations: There were a few CMV-associated chains whose specificity for CMV antigens was confirmed in vitro. Subsequent analysis found a tendency for first-cohort TCR clusters to co-occur within the 120 or so validation repertoires. The investigators catalogued 150 to 200 TCR beta chains as cytomegalovirus-associated. Whilst most TCR sequences proved rare, a subset of public TCRs occurred across many donors.

The data were produced by immunoSEQ multiplex PCR, yet TCRdb's version contains in-frame clones alone and is incomplete. The sample includes about 150,000 clones, around 90% of them seen just once. V was pared by 3 bases and J by 6 bases, with 9 bases of the junction left unmatched. The CDR3 runs 16 residues. Germline loops: CDR1 SGHDT, CDR2 YYEEEE. Comment on this clone: As yet, its antigen is unknown.

The chain recombines TRBV5-6 with TRBJ1-6, with 7 bases that match TRBD1. Sequenced input: PBMCs. This TCR was recovered from a man between 18 and 29 years old in good health and CMV-seropositive. The CDR3: CASSSGAGGINSPLHF. In DNA form, the CDR3 reads TGTGCCAGCAGCTCAGGCGCAGGGGGGATTAATTCACCCCTCCACTTT.